These 31 T cell receptor beta chains came from one sample sequenced in a study of blood T cell repertoires in COVID-19. TCRdb's table, derived via immunoSEQ multiplex PCR, lists solely in-frame clones and lacks some. The profile shows about 190,000 clones, about 85% of them singletons. What was sequenced was peripheral blood. The receptor set was obtained from a woman of 80 years or more with acute or convalescent COVID-19.

The chain is built from TRBV19 and TRBJ2-2; D remains unclear. V gave up 2 bases and J gave up 0 bases, with 7 bases separating them. The CDR3 is 15 amino acids. Germline-derived CDR1 and CDR2 are LNHDA and SQIVND (reference sequence). In DNA, the CDR3 is TGTGCCAGTAGTATAAGCGCTTCGAACACCGGGGAGCTGTTTTTT. This codes for CASSISASNTGELFF.

This clone appeared once. V and J are TRBV28 and TRBJ1-2, with D possibly TRBD1 on 5 matching bases. This CDR3 is built from 14 residues. The V and J ends lost 7 bases and 1 base respectively, with 13 bases between them. Germline values: CDR1 MDHEN, CDR2 SYDVKM. The CDR3 spells CASTTGAVNYGYTF. The CDR3 DNA reads as TGTGCCAGCACAACTGGGGCGGTTAACTATGGCTACACCTTC.

The chain uses TRBV18 and TRBJ2-5; perhaps TRBD2 as D (5 bases). CDR3 length equals 15 residues. CDR1 KGHSH and CDR2 LQKENI come from the germline V gene. Trimming stripped 5 bases from V and 4 bases from J, with 17 bases between. The CDR3 sequence: CASSSIPQSGETQYF. The DNA for the CDR3 is TGTGCCAGCTCATCCATCCCCCAGAGCGGAGAGACCCAGTACTTC. The whole variable domain, remainder taken from reference TRBV18 and TRBJ2-5, is NAGVMQNPRHLVRRRGQEARLRCSPMKGHSHVYWYRQLPEEGLKFMVYLQKENIIDESGMPKERFSAEFPKEGPSILRIQQVVRGDSAAYFCASSSIPQSGETQYFGPGTRLLVL.

The V and J genes are TRBV7-2 and TRBJ2-7; 9 bases fit TRBD1. Trimming took 5 bases from V and 6 from J; bases not matched to a gene: 5. Germline-derived CDR1 and CDR2 are SGHTA and FQGNSA. This CDR3 spans 13 amino acids. CDR3 in DNA: TGTGCCAGCAGCGCGGACAGGGGAGGCGAGCAGTACTTC. Translated, it gives CASSADRGGEQYF. Together with reference TRBV7-2 and TRBJ2-7, the CDR3 gives the full variable domain: GAGVSQSPSNKVTEKGKDVELRCDPISGHTALYWYRQSLGQGLEFLIYFQGNSAPDKSGLPSDRFSAERTGGSVSTLTIQRTQQEDSAVYLCASSADRGGEQYFGPGTRLTVT.

The gene calls are TRBV19 and TRBJ2-2; tentatively, D is TRBD1 (6 bases). V was pared by 6 bases and J by 6 bases, with 11 bases between. Germline CDR1 and CDR2: LNHDA and SQIVND (reference sequence). The CDR3 length is 13 residues. CDR3 bases: TGTGCCAGTAGGAGGGACAACCCCGGGGAGCTGTTTTTT. Encoded protein: CASRRDNPGELFF. The full variable domain, with the rest looked up from reference TRBV19 and TRBJ2-2, is DGGITQSPKYLFRKEGQNVTLSCEQNLNHDAMYWYRQDPGQGLRLIYYSQIVNDFQKGDIAEGYSVSREKKESFPLTVTSAQKNPTAFYLCASRRDNPGELFFGEGSRLTVL.

The chain combines TRBV7-2 with TRBJ2-1; D may be TRBD2 (5 bases). V lost 7 bases, J lost 2 bases, and 15 bases lay in between. Germline lookup yields CDR1 SGHTA and CDR2 FQGNSA. There are 15 residues in the CDR3. CDR3 in DNA: TGTGCCAGCACCGTTCGGACGGGAACCTACAATGAGCAGTTCTTC. Protein product: CASTVRTGTYNEQFF.

The chain carries TRBV2 and TRBJ2-7; TRBD2 might be the D (6 bases). Between the trimmed V and J ends, which lost 0 bases and 5 bases, there was a span of 14 bases. This CDR3 region has 15 residues. Germline values: CDR1 SNHLY, CDR2 FYNNEI. CDR3 sequence reads: CASSEAGRWRDEQYF. The CDR3 DNA reads TGTGCCAGCAGTGAAGCGGGTCGCTGGAGGGACGAGCAGTACTTC. The whole variable domain, filled in from reference TRBV2 and TRBJ2-7, reads EPEVTQTPSHQVTQMGQEVILRCVPISNHLYFYWYRQILGQKVEFLVSFYNNEISEKSEIFDDQFSVERPDGSNFTLKIRSTKLEDSAMYFCASSEAGRWRDEQYFGPGTRLTVT.

The genes are TRBV12-3 or TRBV12-4 and TRBJ1-5, with D hard to call. V was shortened by 6 bases and J by 5 bases, with 11 bases between the two germline ends. The CDR3 covers 13 residues. CDR3 amino acids: CASSPTVYQPQHF. The CDR3 DNA is TGTGCCAGCAGCCCAACAGTTTATCAGCCCCAGCATTTT.

In its sample, this clone was seen once. The gene calls are TRBV6-5 and TRBJ2-3, with D perhaps matching TRBD1 (5 bases). Germline loops: CDR1 MNHEY, CDR2 SVGAGI. The ends were cut back, 0 bases at V and 2 bases at J, with 12 bases in the middle. The CDR3 runs to 16 residues. CDR3 region: CASSYSAGIFTDTQYF. In DNA form, the CDR3 reads TGTGCCAGCAGTTACTCGGCAGGGATTTTCACAGATACGCAGTATTTT.

V usage is TRBV11-2 and J usage is TRBJ2-3; D call uncertain. The CDR3 totals 14 residues. The ends were cut back, 0 bases at V and 6 bases at J, with 10 bases in the middle. Looked up from germline, CDR1 is SGHAT and CDR2 is FQNNGV. The CDR3 coding sequence is TGTGCCAGCAGCTTAGAGCATGCACTGGATACGCAGTATTTT. This gives the protein CASSLEHALDTQYF.

V is TRBV18 and J is TRBJ1-1, with 8 bases identical to TRBD1. Germline V gene data show CDR1 as KGHSH and CDR2 as LQKENI. Trimming at V came to 4 bases and at J to 3 bases, leaving 4 bases not matched to a gene. CDR3 length: 14 amino acids. Written as DNA, the CDR3 is TGTGCCAGCTCACAAATGACAGGGGACACTGAAGCTTTCTTT. This gives the protein CASSQMTGDTEAFF.

The chain employs TRBV7-2 and TRBJ1-6; 7 bases are a match to TRBD1. This CDR3 region has 15 residues. The J segment lost 6 bases and the V segment lost 4 bases, leaving 6 bases of the junction unmatched. From germline, CDR1 is SGHTA and CDR2 FQGNSA. The DNA for the CDR3 is TGTGCCAGCAGCTCACCGGGACAGCGTAATTCACCCCTCCACTTT. Amino acids: CASSSPGQRNSPLHF.

The chain combines TRBV7-6 with TRBJ2-7; D possibly corresponds to TRBD2 (6 bases). Between the trimmed V and J ends, which lost 0 bases and 6 bases, there was a span of 9 bases. The germline V gene encodes CDR1 SGHVS and CDR2 FNYEAQ. CDR3 length: 13 residues. The CDR3 coding sequence is TGTGCCAGCAGCTTAGCGGAGGGAGCCGAGCAGTACTTC. Its translation is CASSLAEGAEQYF.

The chain recombines TRBV7-9 with TRBJ2-6; D perhaps matches TRBD2 (6 bases). The CDR3 loop spans 15 amino acids. Trimming took off 4 bases at V and 0 bases at J, with 7 bases between the two ends. Looked up from germline, CDR1 is SEHNR and CDR2 is FQNEAQ (reference sequence). CDR3 residues: CASSSGSSGANVLTF. The CDR3 region has the DNA TGTGCCAGCAGCTCCGGGAGCTCTGGGGCCAACGTCCTGACTTTC.

The rearrangement uses TRBV9 and TRBJ2-7; 7 nucleotides align to TRBD1. CDR1 is SGDLS, CDR2 YYNGEE, per germline. The V gene end was trimmed by 1 base and the J gene end by 0 bases; junction bases not matched to a gene: 1. The CDR3 covers 14 residues. Here the CDR3 DNA reads TGTGCCAGCAGCGTAACAGGGGCCTCCTACGAGCAGTACTTC. Its protein is CASSVTGASYEQYF. Together with reference TRBV9 and TRBJ2-7, the CDR3 gives the full variable domain: DSGVTQTPKHLITATGQRVTLRCSPRSGDLSVYWYQQSLDQGLQFLIQYYNGEERAKGNILERFSAQQFPDLHSELNLSSLELGDSALYFCASSVTGASYEQYFGPGTRLTVT.

As regards this clone: This clone may be a read error of a much larger clone one base away. The chain links TRBV9 to TRBJ1-2; D is unresolved. The CDR3 is 12 amino acids. The germline gives CDR1 SGDLS, CDR2 YYNGEE. Trimming took 0 bases from V and 4 from J, leaving 4 bases between them. The DNA for the CDR3 is TGTGCCAGCAGCGTAGACAGCTATGGCTACACCTTC. Amino acids: CASSVDSYGYTF.

The chain recombines TRBV30 with TRBJ2-4; 8 bases align to TRBD1. The CDR3 is 13 residues long. Germline CDR1 and CDR2: GTSNPN and SVGIG (reference sequence). Trimming at V came to 2 bases and at J to 6 bases, leaving 3 bases not matched to a gene. The DNA for the CDR3 is TGTGCCTGGAGTTTGACAGGGGTAAACATTCAGTACTTC. It encodes CAWSLTGVNIQYF.

V gene TRBV7-8 combines with J gene TRBJ2-7, with D perhaps TRBD2 (5 bases). This CDR3 has 16 residues. Germline values: CDR1 SGHVS, CDR2 FQNEAQ. V lost 1 base and J 0 bases, leaving 13 bases between the germline ends. CDR3 nucleotide sequence: TGTGCCAGCAGCTTAGTCGGGCTAGGGAGCTCCTACGAGCAGTACTTC. It codes for CASSLVGLGSSYEQYF.

This clone was recorded only once. As DNA, the CDR3 is TGTGCCAGCAGTTTATACAGGGCCTATAATTCACCCCTCCACTTT. Residues: CASSLYRAYNSPLHF. The V gene is TRBV27, the J gene TRBJ1-6, with D possibly TRBD1 on 6 matching bases. Germline V lookup: CDR1 MNHEY, CDR2 SMNVEV (reference sequence). Trimming removed 1 base at V and 2 bases at J, with 6 bases between. This CDR3 has 15 amino acids.

The chain employs TRBV7-2 and TRBJ2-4, with D tentatively TRBD2 (5 bases). Germline V gene sequence: CDR1 SGHTA, CDR2 FQGNSA. The V end lost 3 bases, the J end lost 1 base, and 10 bases lay between the germline ends. This CDR3 comprises 15 residues. The CDR3 here is CASSLTLAAKNIQYF. The CDR3, as DNA: TGTGCCAGCAGCTTGACGCTAGCTGCCAAAAACATTCAGTACTTC.

The chain links TRBV7-6 to TRBJ1-6; the D gene is possibly TRBD1 (5 bases). Germline lookup yields CDR1 SGHVS and CDR2 FNYEAQ. This CDR3 is 15 amino acids long. V was cut by 5 bases and J by 8 bases, with 16 bases left in between. CDR3 DNA sequence: TGTGCCAGCAGCCTTTCAGGTCAACAGGATTCACCCCTCCACTTT. Translation gives CASSLSGQQDSPLHF.

The chain uses TRBV18 and TRBJ1-4; D is unclear. The CDR3 runs 16 residues. V lost 6 bases and J lost 11, with 25 bases in between. CDR1 KGHSH and CDR2 LQKENI come from the germline V gene. CDR3 DNA sequence: TGTGCCAGCTCCGATGCACGGATTATCGTGGGCGGGAAACTGTTTTTT. Its translation: CASSDARIIVGGKLFF.

This clone was observed a few times. V gene TRBV27 combines with J gene TRBJ2-5; TRBD1 might be the D (5 bases). Germline assignment: CDR1 MNHEY and CDR2 SMNVEV (reference sequence). Trimming removed 3 bases at V and 6 bases at J, with 11 bases between. CDR3 length: 13 amino acids. The CDR3 nucleotides read TGTGCCAGCAGTTTTGGGGCGTTAAAGACCCAGTACTTC. It translates to CASSFGALKTQYF.

The chain couples TRBV11-2 to TRBJ2-5, with D uncertain. The V end lost 5 bases, the J end lost 4 bases, and 14 bases lay between the germline ends. This CDR3 is built from 14 residues. Germline V gives CDR1 SGHAT, CDR2 FQNNGV. CDR3 region: CASSLIRSRETQYF. In DNA form, the CDR3 reads TGTGCCAGCAGCCTTATTCGGAGCCGAGAGACCCAGTACTTC.

This clone was recorded once. The chain has TRBV12-3 or TRBV12-4 and TRBJ2-7; no reliable D call. This CDR3 has 13 residues. V was clipped by 3 bases and J by 2 bases, with 8 bases between them. The CDR3 DNA sequence: TGTGCCAGCAGTTTTTTTCCAGCCTACGAGCAGTACTTC. Translated, it gives CASSFFPAYEQYF.

The chain links TRBV7-2 to TRBJ2-1; 9 bases map to TRBD2. The length of the CDR3 is 15 residues. J gave up 6 bases and V 1 base, and 4 bases lay outside the gene matches. The germline CDR1 and CDR2 sequences are SGHTA and FQGNSA. The CDR3 coding sequence is TGTGCCAGCAGCTTAGTGGGGACTAGCAGCAATGAGCAGTTCTTC. Protein: CASSLVGTSSNEQFF.

This rearrangement joins TRBV10-3 to TRBJ1-1; 7 positions agree with TRBD1. V dropped 2 bases and J dropped 1; count of bases not matched to a gene: 19. This CDR3 is 20 amino acids long. Germline CDR1 and CDR2: ENHRY and SYGVKD. CDR3 in DNA: TGTGCCATCAGTGAGGAGCACAGGGGTCTCAGAAGAAACCGGAACACTGAAGCTTTCTTT. Its protein product is CAISEEHRGLRRNRNTEAFF.

The gene calls are TRBV12-3 or TRBV12-4 and TRBJ2-3; a weak D match, TRBD1 (5 bases). Deletions cut 7 bases from V and 5 bases from J, with 13 bases between. This CDR3 contains 13 residues. This CDR3 is CASTKGAVDTQYF. The DNA for the CDR3 is TGTGCCAGCACCAAAGGGGCCGTAGATACGCAGTATTTT.

The chain employs TRBV28 and TRBJ2-6; a weak D match, TRBD2 (7 bases). Germline V CDR1 and CDR2: MDHEN, SYDVKM. V lost 6 bases and J lost 2, with 14 bases in between. This CDR3 is 16 amino acids long. The CDR3: CASSRGAGPGANVLTF. CDR3 coding DNA: TGTGCCAGCAGCCGGGGGGCGGGGCCTGGGGCCAACGTCCTGACTTTC.

The V and J genes are TRBV27 and TRBJ1-5, with TRBD1 matching 9 bases. The CDR3 length is 16 residues. V shed 5 bases, J shed 2 bases, and the junction held 7 bases outside the gene matches. CDR1 is MNHEY, CDR2 SMNVEV, per germline (reference sequence). The CDR3 sequence: CASSRVGDRGNQPQHF. In DNA, the CDR3 is TGTGCCAGCAGTCGAGTAGGGGACAGGGGCAATCAGCCCCAGCATTTT.

The chain recombines TRBV6-2 or TRBV6-3 with TRBJ2-2; TRBD1 agrees at 8 bases. Per germline, CDR1 MNHEY and CDR2 SVGEGT. Unmatched junction bases numbered 12, after V lost 5 bases and J lost 7 bases. CDR3 length equals 16 residues. Here the CDR3 DNA reads TGTGCCAGCAGTGTATCAGGGGGCGCAAGGATCGGGGAGCTGTTTTTT. Translated, it gives CASSVSGGARIGELFF.